One and the same sample provided the 32 T cell receptor beta chains below, sequenced in a study of T-cell memory formation after mild COVID-19. Using its own MiXCR run on the 5' RACE reads, TCRdb lists one record per CDR3 protein. The table shows under 250,000 distinct CDR3 sequences, with about 16% occurring only once. Specimen: PBMCs or a T cell subset sorted from them (not recorded which). The receptor set was obtained from an adult woman who had mild COVID-19 (a few samples of this study predate the infection). Cell type and time point are not known.

The V call is TRBV19, the J call TRBJ1-1; D is ambiguous. Per the germline V gene, CDR1 is LNHDA and CDR2 is SQIVND (reference sequence). Trimming removed 4 bases from V and 11 bases from J, with 11 bases in between. The CDR3 totals 11 residues. Here the CDR3 DNA reads TGTGCCAGTAGTAACTTAGGGTTCGCTTTCTTT. The encoded protein is CASSNLGFAFF.

This rearrangement joins TRBV5-1 to TRBJ2-3, with 7 bases identical to TRBD2. J was trimmed by 5 bases and V by 3 bases; bases with no gene match: 6. CDR3 size: 14 residues. CDR1 and CDR2 (germline): SGHRS, YFSETQ. This CDR3 reads CASSSRSGEDTQYF. CDR3 DNA: TGCGCCAGCAGCTCAAGAAGCGGGGAAGATACGCAGTATTTT.

V usage is TRBV20-1 and J usage is TRBJ2-3; D uncertain. Trimming took off 3 bases at V and 4 bases at J, with 20 bases between the two ends. The CDR3 totals 16 residues. CDR1 and CDR2 (germline): DFQATT, SNEGSKA (reference sequence). The CDR3 bases are TGCAGTGCTAGGGATGCCCTACTTCTACGGGCAGATACGCAGTATTTT. Translated: CSARDALLLRADTQYF.

Remarks on this clonotype: A much more abundant neighbour one base away suggests this may be a read error. The V and J genes are TRBV2 and TRBJ2-7; D is ambiguous. The length of the CDR3 is 11 residues. Germline V gene data show CDR1 as SNHLY and CDR2 as FYNNEI. Deletions cut 3 bases from V and 3 bases from J, with 3 bases between. The CDR3 protein is CASSDVYEQYF. In nucleotides, the CDR3 is TGTGCCAGCAGTGACGTCTACGAGCAGTACTTC.

This sequence joins TRBV9 and TRBJ2-3; 11 bases line up with TRBD2. Germline-derived CDR1 and CDR2 are SGDLS and YYNGEE. V dropped 2 bases and J dropped 7; count of bases not matched to a gene: 9. The CDR3 sequence is 16 residues long. In DNA form, the CDR3 reads TGTGCCAGCAGCGTTCTAGCGGGAGGTACCCTTCATACGCAGTATTTT. Its translation is CASSVLAGGTLHTQYF.

The chain has TRBV5-6 and TRBJ1-1, with a tentative D call TRBD1 (6 bases). CDR1 is SGHDT, CDR2 YYEEEE, per germline. This CDR3 has 14 amino acids. The V end was cut by 2 bases, the J end by 4 bases, with 12 bases between. CDR3 sequence reads: CASSLAGAGTEAFF. CDR3 DNA: TGTGCCAGCAGCTTAGCAGGGGCGGGCACTGAAGCTTTCTTT.

Here the CDR3 reads CASSVPGQGTYNEQFF. The CDR3 coding sequence is TGTGCCAGCAGCGTACCGGGACAGGGGACCTACAATGAGCAGTTCTTC. This chain connects TRBV6-1 to TRBJ2-1; 10 bases agree with TRBD1. This CDR3 region has 16 residues. Trimming removed 6 bases from V and 2 bases from J; junction bases left unmatched: 7. Germline CDR1 MNHNS, CDR2 SASEGT.

The table lists this clonotype with a few counts. The rearrangement joins TRBV24-1 to TRBJ2-5, with TRBD2 matching 8 bases. The J segment lost 1 base and the V segment lost 7 bases, leaving 4 bases of the junction unmatched. Germline V gene data show CDR1 as KGHDR and CDR2 as SFDVKD. The CDR3 loop spans 14 amino acids. This CDR3 is CATSPGGAQETQYF. The CDR3 DNA is TGTGCCACCAGCCCCGGGGGGGCCCAAGAGACCCAGTACTTC.

This clonotype was seen many times. This chain uses TRBV7-8 with TRBJ1-3, with 11 bases fitting TRBD1. The CDR3 covers 16 residues. V lost 1 base to trimming and J lost 4 bases; unmatched junction nucleotides: 3. Germline CDR1 is SGHVS and CDR2 is FQNEAQ. CDR3 sequence (DNA): TGTGCCAGCAGCTTAGAGGACAGGGGGCTCGGAAACACCATATATTTT. Translation: CASSLEDRGLGNTIYF.

This clonotype came up a few times. V and J are TRBV10-3 and TRBJ1-4; D is ambiguous. V lost 3 bases, J lost 8 bases, and 10 bases lay in between. Per the germline V gene, CDR1 is ENHRY and CDR2 is SYGVKD. The CDR3 has 13 residues. The CDR3 bases are TGTGCCATCAGTGAAGTCTTAGAAGAAAAACTGTTTTTT. As protein: CAISEVLEEKLFF.

This clonotype was seen only a few times. The rearrangement uses TRBV9 and TRBJ2-5, with 9 bases aligning to TRBD1. CDR1 and CDR2 (germline): SGDLS, YYNGEE. This CDR3 contains 15 residues. Trimming at V came to 4 bases and at J to 5 bases, leaving 9 bases not matched to a gene. CDR3 in DNA: TGTGCCAGCAGCCCACGAGGGGACAGGGTGGAGACCCAGTACTTC. It yields the protein CASSPRGDRVETQYF. Full variable domain (rest looked up from reference TRBV9 and TRBJ2-5): DSGVTQTPKHLITATGQRVTLRCSPRSGDLSVYWYQQSLDQGLQFLIQYYNGEERAKGNILERFSAQQFPDLHSELNLSSLELGDSALYFCASSPRGDRVETQYFGPGTRLLVL.

This clonotype was counted between two and nine times. V and J are TRBV7-9 and TRBJ2-1; the match to TRBD2 covers 7 bases. CDR3 size: 12 residues. V dropped 6 bases and J dropped 10; count of bases not matched to a gene: 6. Germline V gene data show CDR1 as SEHNR and CDR2 as FQNEAQ (reference sequence). The DNA of the CDR3 is TGTGCCAGCAGAGCCGCGGGGGACGAGCAGTTCTTC. Translating gives CASRAAGDEQFF. The whole variable domain, remainder taken from reference TRBV7-9 and TRBJ2-1, is DTGVSQNPRHKITKRGQNVTFRCDPISEHNRLYWYRQTLGQGPEFLTYFQNEAQLEKSRLLSDRFSAERPKGSFSTLEIQRTEQGDSAMYLCASRAAGDEQFFGPGTRLTVL.

Many counts were recorded for this clonotype. The V call is TRBV30, the J call TRBJ1-5; 8 bases are shared with TRBD1. The V and J ends lost 0 bases and 6 bases, in that order; junction bases with no gene match: 7. CDR1 and CDR2 (germline): GTSNPN, SVGIG (reference sequence). The CDR3 is 15 amino acids. The CDR3 loop is CAWSVLTGTGQPQHF. The CDR3 nucleotides read TGTGCCTGGAGTGTCTTGACAGGGACAGGTCAGCCCCAGCATTTT.

This clonotype was seen a handful of times. V gene TRBV5-1 combines with J gene TRBJ1-1, with D perhaps TRBD1 (5 bases). This CDR3 region has 14 residues. V lost 6 bases and J 4 bases, leaving 16 bases between the germline ends. The germline gives CDR1 SGHRS, CDR2 YFSETQ. CDR3 DNA: TGCGCCAGCACCCGGGATCGTAGGGGCACTGAAGCTTTCTTT. Translating gives CASTRDRRGTEAFF. Together with reference TRBV5-1 and TRBJ1-1, the CDR3 gives the full variable domain: KAGVTQTPRYLIKTRGQQVTLSCSPISGHRSVSWYQQTPGQGLQFLFEYFSETQRNKGNFPGRFSGRQFSNSRSEMNVSTLELGDSALYLCASTRDRRGTEAFFGQGTRLTVV.

This clonotype was seen only a few times. In DNA, the CDR3 is TGCGCCAGCAGCCCCCGGACCACTAACTATGGCTACACCTTC. It codes for CASSPRTTNYGYTF. The gene calls are TRBV5-1 and TRBJ1-2; unclear D gene. The CDR3 spans 14 residues. Trimming shortened V by 4 bases and J by 0 bases, and 10 bases separated the two germline ends. CDR1 and CDR2 (germline): SGHRS, YFSETQ. Looking up the rest from reference TRBV5-1 and TRBJ1-2 gives the full variable domain: KAGVTQTPRYLIKTRGQQVTLSCSPISGHRSVSWYQQTPGQGLQFLFEYFSETQRNKGNFPGRFSGRQFSNSRSEMNVSTLELGDSALYLCASSPRTTNYGYTFGSGTRLTVV.

The J gene is TRBJ1-5, the V gene TRBV3-1; no clear D gene. CDR3 length equals 15 residues. V lost 4 bases, J lost 1 base, and 11 bases lay in between. The germline gives CDR1 LGHDT, CDR2 YNNKEL (reference sequence). CDR3 nucleotide sequence: TGTGCCAGCAGCCTTGATCGGCCGAGCAATCAGCCCCAGCATTTT. Encoded protein: CASSLDRPSNQPQHF. The full variable domain, in which reference TRBV3-1 and TRBJ1-5 provide the parts outside the CDR3, is DTAVSQTPKYLVTQMGNDKSIKCEQNLGHDTMYWYKQDSKKFLKIMFSYNNKELIINETVPNRFSPKSPDKAHLNLHINSLELGDSAVYFCASSLDRPSNQPQHFGDGTRLSIL.

The chain joins TRBV20-1 to TRBJ2-7; D is perhaps TRBD1 (6 bases). The CDR3 loop spans 15 amino acids. Between the trimmed V and J ends, which lost 0 bases and 4 bases, there was a span of 16 bases. Germline assignment: CDR1 DFQATT and CDR2 SNEGSKA (reference sequence). The CDR3 spells CSARDRKGGRYEQYF. In nucleotides, the CDR3 is TGCAGTGCTAGAGATAGAAAAGGGGGTAGGTACGAGCAGTACTTC.

This clonotype was observed a few times. V usage is TRBV3-1 and J usage is TRBJ1-2; no definite D call. CDR3 length: 11 residues. Per germline, CDR1 LGHDT and CDR2 YNNKEL (reference sequence). Trimming removed 3 bases from V and 13 bases from J, with 12 bases in between. Here the CDR3 reads CASSHNGVLTF. The CDR3 DNA reads as TGTGCCAGCAGCCATAACGGAGTTCTCACCTTC.

The chain carries TRBV2 and TRBJ1-1; unclear D gene. Germline-derived CDR1 and CDR2 are SNHLY and FYNNEI. Trimming took 6 bases from V and 1 from J, leaving 15 bases between them. The CDR3 has 15 residues. In DNA form, the CDR3 reads TGTGCCAGCAGCCACAATCCGGGGAAGAACACTGAAGCTTTCTTT. It translates to CASSHNPGKNTEAFF.

This clonotype was picked up one time. The rearrangement joins TRBV6-5 to TRBJ1-2, with D maybe TRBD1 (5 bases). This CDR3 spans 13 amino acids. Germline values: CDR1 MNHEY, CDR2 SVGAGI. V was cut by 4 bases and J by 7 bases, with 13 bases left in between. CDR3 sequence reads: CASSSDRDRGYTF. The CDR3 DNA is TGTGCCAGCAGTTCAGACCGGGACCGTGGCTACACCTTC.

There are many counts of this clonotype. The chain has TRBV5-4 and TRBJ2-3; D call uncertain. In germline, CDR1 is SGHNT, CDR2 YYREEE (reference sequence). The CDR3 has 13 amino acids. Trimming removed 4 bases at V and 0 bases at J, with 6 bases between. The CDR3 sequence is CASSEPSTDTQYF. In DNA form, the CDR3 reads TGTGCCAGCAGCGAACCTAGCACAGATACGCAGTATTTT.

This sequence joins TRBV7-3 and TRBJ2-2; the D gene could be TRBD1 or TRBD2 (7 bases each). V was clipped by 5 bases and J by 4 bases, with 14 bases between them. This CDR3 contains 15 residues. CDR1 and CDR2 from the germline V gene are SGHTA and FQGTGA. CDR3 residues: CASSIPRGGTGELFF. The CDR3 DNA is TGTGCCAGCAGCATCCCCAGGGGGGGCACCGGGGAGCTGTTTTTT.

In its sample, this clonotype was seen a few times. V usage is TRBV20-1 and J usage is TRBJ2-3, with 12 bases that match TRBD2. The CDR3 runs 17 residues. Germline CDR1 DFQATT, CDR2 SNEGSKA (reference sequence). Trimming cost V 0 bases and J 3 bases; bases outside gene matches: 7. Here the CDR3 reads CSARDATSGGRTDTQYF. CDR3 in DNA: TGCAGTGCTAGAGATGCGACTAGCGGGGGAAGGACAGATACGCAGTATTTT.

J is TRBJ1-4 and V is TRBV19; TRBD1 matches 7 bases. V dropped 5 bases and J dropped 5; count of bases not matched to a gene: 11. There are 16 residues in the CDR3. The germline V gene encodes CDR1 LNHDA and CDR2 SQIVND (reference sequence). CDR3 nucleotide sequence: TGTGCCAGTAGTTCCCGCACAGGGGCCCGGAATGAAAAACTGTTTTTT. Translated: CASSSRTGARNEKLFF.

The chain carries TRBV3-1 and TRBJ1-6, with D possibly TRBD1 on 5 matching bases. From germline, CDR1 is LGHDT and CDR2 YNNKEL (reference sequence). This CDR3 is 15 amino acids long. Trimming took off 6 bases at V and 4 bases at J, with 13 bases between the two ends. CDR3 sequence (DNA): TGTGCCAGCAGTCTGACAGTTTCTTATAATTCACCCCTCCACTTT. Translation gives CASSLTVSYNSPLHF.

This clonotype was seen more than once but under ten times. The V call is TRBV10-3, the J call TRBJ1-5; 9 bases are a match to TRBD1. CDR1 and CDR2 from the germline V gene are ENHRY and SYGVKD. The length of the CDR3 is 13 residues. Germline trimming cut 10 bases from V and 4 bases from J; bases unmatched to any gene: 5. CDR3 residues: CATKGQGNQPQHF. In nucleotides, the CDR3 is TGTGCCACCAAAGGACAGGGGAATCAGCCCCAGCATTTT.

The chain uses TRBV5-1 and TRBJ2-1; perhaps D is TRBD1 or TRBD2 (7 bases each). CDR3 size: 15 residues. CDR1 and CDR2 from the germline V gene are SGHRS and YFSETQ. V dropped 4 bases and J dropped 4 bases, with 15 bases sitting between them. CDR3 nucleotide sequence: TGCGCCAGCAGCCAAGCGGGACAGCGTTACAATGAGCAGTTCTTC. This translates into CASSQAGQRYNEQFF.

This clonotype has ten or more counts. V usage is TRBV5-1 and J usage is TRBJ1-4; no reliable D call. V lost 1 base to trimming and J lost 7 bases, with 29 bases between them. Germline V gene sequence: CDR1 SGHRS, CDR2 YFSETQ. The CDR3 runs to 20 residues. CDR3 nucleotide sequence: TGCGCCAGCAGCTTGACTAGTGACACGGTAACTAATGGACGAGGTGAAAAACTGTTTTTT. Translating it yields CASSLTSDTVTNGRGEKLFF.

The chain carries TRBV6-5 and TRBJ1-1; D possibly corresponds to TRBD1 (6 bases). Looked up from germline, CDR1 is MNHEY and CDR2 is SVGAGI. V lost 5 bases, J lost 4 bases, and 14 bases lay in between. The CDR3 is made up of 14 amino acids. CDR3 sequence: CASSRGGASTEAFF. The CDR3 bases are TGTGCCAGCAGTCGAGGGGGGGCGAGCACTGAAGCTTTCTTT.

The sample holds many counts of this clonotype. The chain links TRBV29-1 to TRBJ2-3, with 8 bases lining up with TRBD2. CDR3 length equals 15 residues. The germline V gene encodes CDR1 SQVTM and CDR2 ANQGSEA. Germline trimming cut 7 bases from V and 0 bases from J; bases unmatched to any gene: 9. DNA of the CDR3: TGCAGCGCTGGGACCGGGACTAGGAGCACAGATACGCAGTATTTT. Residues: CSAGTGTRSTDTQYF.

The genes are TRBV6-2 or TRBV6-3 and TRBJ1-5, with a weak D call TRBD1 (5 bases). Trimming took off 0 bases at V and 4 bases at J, with 10 bases between the two ends. The germline CDR1 and CDR2 sequences are MNHEY and SVGEGT. This CDR3 is built from 15 residues. DNA for the CDR3: TGTGCCAGCAGTTACTCACCTGGGGCTAATCAGCCCCAGCATTTT. Translated: CASSYSPGANQPQHF.

The chain is built from TRBV20-1 and TRBJ2-3; D is unclear. The germline CDR1 and CDR2 sequences are DFQATT and SNEGSKA (reference sequence). V was trimmed by 1 base and J by 1 base, leaving 9 bases between them. CDR3 length: 14 residues. CDR3 DNA sequence: TGCAGTGCTAGAGCAGTAGGCCGCACAGATACGCAGTATTTT. Its translation is CSARAVGRTDTQYF.